The following is a T cell receptor (beta chain) sequence with its context. The sample comes from a study of blood T cell repertoires in COVID-19. Produced via immunoSEQ multiplex PCR; TCRdb's table is partial and in-frame only. Counted here are 40,000 or so clones, nearly 90% occurring once; the ten biggest clones make up 25% to 30%. This CDR3 has 13 residues. Germline CDR1 KGHDR, CDR2 SFDVKD. Trimming left V 7 bases short and J 5 bases short, with 14 bases between. The rearrangement joins TRBV24-1 to TRBJ2-7; weak D call: TRBD2 (6 bases). The sample consisted of peripheral blood. This TCR came from a man aged 60 to 69 with active or convalescent COVID-19. Here the CDR3 DNA reads TGTGCCACCAGCCGGGGACTGTGGGACGAGCAGTACTTC. This translates into CATSRGLWDEQYF.